This TCR beta chain appears in the sequencing data of a study of blood T cells in healthy people across ages. This clonotype came up many times. Relative to the germline gene, one junction end is altered; a read error may explain this. Together with a sample-barcoded 5' primer, a J-beta primer mix was included in a second PCR lasting about 7 to 11 cycles. TCRdb reanalysed the 5' RACE reads using MiXCR and keeps one entry per CDR3 protein. The table includes approximately 810,000 distinct CDR3 sequences, under 35% detected once. The CDR3 is 16 amino acids. In germline, CDR1 is SGHRS, CDR2 YFSETQ. The V gene is TRBV5-1, the J gene TRBJ2-3; 12 bases fit TRBD1. This TCR was recovered from a woman older than 75 in good health. The specimen sequenced was blood. The CDR3 nucleotides are TGTGCCAGCAGCTTAGTGGGACAGGGGGCCACAGATACGCAGTATTTT. Its protein product is CASSLVGQGATDTQYF.